These 14 T cell receptor beta chains share one sample of origin, sequenced in a study of cytomegalovirus exposure and HLA in healthy donors. Primers for the PCR totalled 60 Vbeta and 13 Jbeta. Assay used: immunoSEQ multiplex PCR; TCRdb lists only in-frame clones, some missing. This table has around 210,000 clones, around 80% appearing once. Sequenced: PBMCs. These receptor sequences come from a boy younger than 18 in good health and CMV-seronegative.

The chain recombines TRBV7-2 with TRBJ1-5; tentatively, D is TRBD1 (5 bases). Germline V gene lookup returns CDR1 SGHTA and CDR2 FQGNSA. With 5 bases removed from V and 1 base from J, the gap between germline ends came to 6 bases. The CDR3 loop spans 13 amino acids. In nucleotides, the CDR3 is TGTGCCAGCAGCACAGGAAGCAATCAGCCCCAGCATTTT. Translation gives CASSTGSNQPQHF.

This clone came up a few times. An end of the junction differs from the germline gene, which may be a read error. The chain's CDR3 is CASSLSGTTSGANVPTF. CDR3 DNA sequence: TGCGCCAGCAGCCTTTCCGGGACAACCTCTGGGGCCAACGTCCCGACTTTC. The chain is built from TRBV5-1 and TRBJ2-6; TRBD1 might be the D (6 bases). From germline, CDR1 is SGHRS and CDR2 YFSETQ. This CDR3 comprises 17 residues.

The chain is built from TRBV30 and TRBJ2-5; 10 nucleotides match TRBD2. Germline V gives CDR1 GTSNPN, CDR2 SVGIG (reference sequence). Trimming cost V 2 bases and J 1 base; bases outside gene matches: 10. The CDR3 runs to 17 residues. CDR3 in DNA: TGTGCCTGGAGTCCCCGACTAGCGGGCCATCCCCAAGAGACCCAGTACTTC. As protein: CAWSPRLAGHPQETQYF.

The gene calls are TRBV7-6 and TRBJ2-7; 9 nucleotides align to TRBD2. CDR1 is SGHVS, CDR2 FNYEAQ, per germline. The J segment lost 6 bases and the V segment lost 5 bases, leaving 11 bases of the junction unmatched. The CDR3 extends over 15 amino acids. The CDR3, as DNA: TGTGCCAGCAGCGAGATAGGCGGGAGGGCCTGCGAGCAGTACTTC. As protein: CASSEIGGRACEQYF. Full variable domain (missing parts from reference TRBV7-6 and TRBJ2-7): GAGVSQSPRYKVTKRGQDVALRCDPISGHVSLYWYRQALGQGPEFLTYFNYEAQQDKSGLPNDRFSAERPEGSISTLTIQRTEQRDSAMYRCASSEIGGRACEQYFGPGTRLTVT.

J is TRBJ2-1 and V is TRBV5-6, with a tentative D call TRBD2 (5 bases). The CDR3 runs 15 residues. V shed 7 bases and J shed 3 bases, with 17 bases lying between them. Looked up from germline, CDR1 is SGHDT and CDR2 is YYEEEE. The CDR3 DNA reads TGTGCCAGCCAAGCGGAGCCAGGTGTCTACAATGAGCAGTTCTTC. Translating it yields CASQAEPGVYNEQFF.

Only one count was recorded for this clone. The chain uses TRBV5-1 and TRBJ1-1, with D possibly being TRBD1 (6 bases). The CDR3 has 14 amino acids. V gave up 4 bases and J gave up 6 bases, with 16 bases separating them. Germline lookup yields CDR1 SGHRS and CDR2 YFSETQ. CDR3 sequence reads: CASSTQGIGAEAFF. CDR3 coding DNA: TGCGCCAGCAGCACCCAGGGGATCGGCGCTGAAGCTTTCTTT.

The chain has TRBV30 and TRBJ2-1; D is perhaps TRBD2 (6 bases). The CDR3 spans 13 residues. CDR1 GTSNPN and CDR2 SVGIG come from the germline V gene (reference sequence). Trimming took off 4 bases at V and 8 bases at J, with 15 bases between the two ends. The DNA of the CDR3 is TGTGCCTGGATAATCGGGGGAGGAGATGAGCAGTTCTTC. It is translated as CAWIIGGGDEQFF. Complete variable domain (other parts from reference TRBV30 and TRBJ2-1): SQTIHQWPATLVQPVGSPLSLECTVEGTSNPNLYWYRQAAGRGLQLLFYSVGIGQISSEVPQNLSASRPQDRQFILSSKKLLLSDSGFYLCAWIIGGGDEQFFGPGTRLTVL.

The chain is built from TRBV5-1 and TRBJ1-5; 7 positions agree with TRBD1. This CDR3 region has 14 residues. Trimming took 7 bases from V and 4 from J; bases not matched to a gene: 8. Germline CDR1 reads SGHRS; CDR2 reads YFSETQ. CDR3 sequence reads: CASREGAGNQPQHF. The CDR3 region has the DNA TGCGCCAGCCGAGAGGGGGCAGGTAATCAGCCCCAGCATTTT.

The chain has TRBV11-2 and TRBJ1-5; D unresolved. In germline, CDR1 is SGHAT, CDR2 FQNNGV. This CDR3 is built from 15 residues. Trimming shortened V by 1 base and J by 5 bases, and 12 bases separated the two germline ends. The CDR3 sequence is CASSLGGGSYQPQHF. The DNA of the CDR3 is TGTGCCAGCAGCTTAGGCGGTGGGAGCTATCAGCCCCAGCATTTT.

This chain uses TRBV7-2 with TRBJ2-1; D not certain. The CDR3 is 16 amino acids. Per germline, CDR1 SGHTA and CDR2 FQGNSA. The V end lost 3 bases, the J end lost 4 bases, and 16 bases lay between the germline ends. This CDR3 reads CASSFRGLSRYNEQFF. The CDR3 DNA sequence: TGTGCCAGCAGCTTTCGTGGGTTGTCCAGGTACAATGAGCAGTTCTTC.

The V gene is TRBV19, the J gene TRBJ1-5, with D uncertain. Per germline, CDR1 LNHDA and CDR2 SQIVND (reference sequence). Trimming pared 3 bases from V and 6 bases from J, leaving 15 bases between. CDR3 length equals 15 residues. The CDR3 region is CASSIRRDLSQPQHF. The CDR3 DNA follows: TGTGCCAGTAGTATCAGGAGGGATCTAAGTCAGCCCCAGCATTTT. Full variable domain (outside the CDR3, taken from reference TRBV19 and TRBJ1-5): DGGITQSPKYLFRKEGQNVTLSCEQNLNHDAMYWYRQDPGQGLRLIYYSQIVNDFQKGDIAEGYSVSREKKESFPLTVTSAQKNPTAFYLCASSIRRDLSQPQHFGDGTRLSIL.

The chain links TRBV4-2 to TRBJ1-4; D is perhaps TRBD1 (6 bases). CDR1 is LGHNA, CDR2 YNFKEQ, per germline. The ends were cut back, 0 bases at V and 1 base at J, with 15 bases in the middle. The CDR3 is 18 amino acids. The CDR3 protein is CASSQDGERGGTNEKLFF. For the CDR3, the DNA is TGTGCCAGCAGCCAAGATGGCGAACGAGGGGGAACTAATGAAAAACTGTTTTTT.

The chain is built from TRBV7-9 and TRBJ1-1; D perhaps matches TRBD1 (6 bases). The CDR3 totals 14 residues. The ends were cut back, 3 bases at V and 5 bases at J, with 13 bases in the middle. From germline, CDR1 is SEHNR and CDR2 FQNEAQ (reference sequence). The CDR3, as DNA: TGTGCCAGCAGCTTGGGGACATTCGAAACTGAAGCTTTCTTT. This codes for CASSLGTFETEAFF.

This rearrangement joins TRBV18 to TRBJ1-1, with 10 bases fitting TRBD1. J lost 7 bases, V lost 6 bases, and 14 bases had no gene match. The germline gives CDR1 KGHSH, CDR2 LQKENI. The CDR3 is 16 residues long. CDR3 in amino acids: CASSDTQGTGAGEAFF. The CDR3 coding sequence is TGTGCCAGCTCCGATACCCAAGGGACAGGGGCAGGTGAAGCTTTCTTT. The entire variable domain, with the rest obtained from reference TRBV18 and TRBJ1-1, is as follows: NAGVMQNPRHLVRRRGQEARLRCSPMKGHSHVYWYRQLPEEGLKFMVYLQKENIIDESGMPKERFSAEFPKEGPSILRIQQVVRGDSAAYFCASSDTQGTGAGEAFFGQGTRLTVV.